Following are 3 T cell receptor beta chains from one sample sequenced in a study of T cell changes during pregnancy in multiple sclerosis. Only in-frame clones appear in the TCRdb table, and some are missing; sequencing was by immunoSEQ multiplex PCR. The data contain 26,000 or so clones, 90% to 95% of them singletons. This specimen was CD8+ T cells from peripheral blood mononuclear cells, taken before pregnancy. The receptors were gathered from a female donor with multiple sclerosis, enrolled in a pregnancy study.

This clone was seen repeatedly, ten times or more. The genes are TRBV4-2 and TRBJ1-4, with D possibly TRBD1 on 5 matching bases. This CDR3 has 17 residues. Trimming stripped 0 bases from V and 4 bases from J, with 15 bases between. Per germline, CDR1 LGHNA and CDR2 YNFKEQ. The CDR3 is CASSQERGGQGNEKLFF. CDR3 nucleotides: TGTGCCAGCAGCCAAGAGAGAGGCGGTCAGGGTAATGAAAAACTGTTTTTT.

V gene TRBV7-9 combines with J gene TRBJ2-7; tentative D call: TRBD1 (6 bases). CDR1 and CDR2 (germline): SEHNR, FQNEAQ (reference sequence). The CDR3 has 12 residues. Trimming cost V 4 bases and J 7 bases, with 11 bases left between them. The CDR3 protein is CASSSTGREQYF. In DNA, the CDR3 is TGTGCCAGCAGCTCAACAGGGCGGGAGCAGTACTTC.

The CDR3 region is CASSSPLTGTGEQYF. CDR3 sequence (DNA): TGTGCCAGCAGCTCCCCCTTGACCGGGACTGGCGAGCAGTACTTC. The genes are TRBV7-9 and TRBJ2-7, with D maybe TRBD2 (6 bases). The CDR3 sequence is 15 residues long. Germline-derived CDR1 and CDR2 are SEHNR and FQNEAQ (reference sequence). Between the trimmed V and J ends, which lost 4 bases and 6 bases, there was a span of 19 bases.